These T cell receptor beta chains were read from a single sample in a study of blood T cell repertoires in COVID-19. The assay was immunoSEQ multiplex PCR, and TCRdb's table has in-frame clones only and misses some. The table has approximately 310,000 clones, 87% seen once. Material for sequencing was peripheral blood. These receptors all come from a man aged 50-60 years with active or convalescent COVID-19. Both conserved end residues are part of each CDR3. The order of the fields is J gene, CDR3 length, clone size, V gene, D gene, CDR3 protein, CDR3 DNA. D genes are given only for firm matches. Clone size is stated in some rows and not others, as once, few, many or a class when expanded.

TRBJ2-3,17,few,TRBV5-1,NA,CASSLVPGLEGTDTQYF,TGCGCCAGCAGCTTGGTGCCAGGCCTGGAGGGGACAGATACGCAGTATTTT
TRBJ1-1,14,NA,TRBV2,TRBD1,CASKGQGMNTEAFF,TGTGCCAGCAAAGGACAGGGTATGAACACTGAAGCTTTCTTT
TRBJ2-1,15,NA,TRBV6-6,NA,CASRTPRDSLNEQFF,TGTGCCAGCAGGACACCCCGGGACTCCCTAAATGAGCAGTTCTTC
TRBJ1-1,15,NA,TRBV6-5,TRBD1,CASSYDRQGATEAFF,TGTGCCAGCAGTTACGATCGTCAGGGGGCCACTGAAGCTTTCTTT
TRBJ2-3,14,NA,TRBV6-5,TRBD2,CASSSRLGGDTQYF,TGTGCCAGCAGCTCCCGACTGGGAGGGGATACGCAGTATTTT
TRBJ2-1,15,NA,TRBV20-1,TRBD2,CSASSTAGGYNEQFF,TGCAGTGCTAGTTCCACGGCGGGAGGTTACAATGAGCAGTTCTTC
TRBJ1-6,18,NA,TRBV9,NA,CASSVSRGSPAYNSPLHF,TGTGCCAGCAGCGTAAGTCGAGGCTCCCCCGCTTATAATTCACCCCTCCACTTT
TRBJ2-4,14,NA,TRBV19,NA,CASSMQQGKNIQYF,TGTGCCAGTAGTATGCAACAGGGAAAAAACATTCAGTACTTC
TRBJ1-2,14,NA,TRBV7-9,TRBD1,CASSPTGVDYGYTF,TGTGCCAGCAGCCCTACAGGGGTGGACTATGGCTACACCTTC
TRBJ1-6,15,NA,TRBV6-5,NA,CASSYSPGAHSPLHF,TGTGCCAGCAGTTACAGCCCGGGAGCTCACTCACCCCTCCACTTT
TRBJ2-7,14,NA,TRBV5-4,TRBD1,CASSGTGVNYEQYF,TGTGCCAGCAGCGGGACAGGGGTCAACTACGAGCAGTACTTC
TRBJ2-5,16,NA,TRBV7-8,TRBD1,CASSSPGQGDSETQYF,TGTGCCAGCAGCTCGCCGGGACAGGGGGACTCAGAGACCCAGTACTTC
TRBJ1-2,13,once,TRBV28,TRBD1,CASSGDRNYGYTF,TGTGCCAGCAGCGGGGACAGGAACTATGGCTACACCTTC
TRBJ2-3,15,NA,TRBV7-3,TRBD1,CASSLMGQGMDTQYF,TGTGCCAGCAGCTTAATGGGACAGGGTATGGATACGCAGTATTTT
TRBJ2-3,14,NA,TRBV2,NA,CASSVLTSTDTQYF,TGTGCCAGCAGTGTTCTGACTAGCACAGATACGCAGTATTTT
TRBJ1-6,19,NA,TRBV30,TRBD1,CAWRDPRQGIPTYNSPLHF,TGTGCCTGGAGAGATCCGAGACAGGGGATACCTACCTATAATTCACCCCTCCACTTT
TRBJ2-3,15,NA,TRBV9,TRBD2,CASTPGTSITDTQYF,TGTGCCAGCACCCCCGGGACTAGTATTACAGATACGCAGTATTTT
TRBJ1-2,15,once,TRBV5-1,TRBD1,CASSLDGQGNYGYTF,TGCGCCAGCAGCTTGGACGGACAGGGCAACTATGGCTACACCTTC
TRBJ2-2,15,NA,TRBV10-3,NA,CAISAQQADTGELFF,TGTGCCATCAGTGCCCAGCAGGCCGACACCGGGGAGCTGTTTTTT
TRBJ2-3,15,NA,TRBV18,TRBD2,CASRPTSGGTDTQYF,TGTGCCAGCCGACCTACTAGCGGAGGCACAGATACGCAGTATTTT
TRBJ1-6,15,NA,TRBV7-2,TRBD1,CASSARTGGGSPLHF,TGTGCCAGCAGCGCCCGGACAGGGGGCGGTTCACCCCTCCACTTT
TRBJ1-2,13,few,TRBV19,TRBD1,CASRMRDRDGYTF,TGTGCCAGTAGGATGCGGGACAGGGACGGCTACACCTTC
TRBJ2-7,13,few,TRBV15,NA,CATSRDPGREQYF,TGTGCCACCAGCAGAGATCCGGGTCGCGAGCAGTACTTC
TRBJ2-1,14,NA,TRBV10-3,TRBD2,CAISESGSYNEQFF,TGTGCCATCAGCGAGAGCGGGAGTTACAATGAGCAGTTCTTC
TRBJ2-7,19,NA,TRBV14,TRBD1,CASSQDGHRKGTAPYEQYF,TGTGCCAGCAGCCAAGATGGGCATAGGAAGGGGACAGCACCCTACGAGCAGTACTTC
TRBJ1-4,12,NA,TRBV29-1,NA,CSVRQAGEKLFF,TGCAGCGTTAGACAAGCAGGGGAAAAACTGTTTTTT
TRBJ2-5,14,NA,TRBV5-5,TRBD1,CASSIGTGGETQYF,TGTGCCAGCAGCATTGGGACAGGGGGAGAGACCCAGTACTTC
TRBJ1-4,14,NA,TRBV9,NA,CASSVGRGGEKLFF,TGTGCCAGCAGCGTAGGTAGGGGAGGTGAAAAACTGTTTTTT
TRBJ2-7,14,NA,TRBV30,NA,CAWISPLRSNEQYF,TGTGCCTGGATAAGTCCCCTCAGGTCAAACGAGCAGTACTTC
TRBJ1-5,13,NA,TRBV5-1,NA,CASSEQGNQPQHF,TGCGCCAGCAGTGAGCAGGGGAATCAGCCCCAGCATTTT
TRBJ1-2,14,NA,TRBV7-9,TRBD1,CASSSRTGAEGYTF,TGTGCCAGCAGCTCACGGACAGGGGCGGAAGGCTACACCTTC
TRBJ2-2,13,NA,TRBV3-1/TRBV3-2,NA,CASSLTYARELFF,TGTGCCAGCAGCCTTACTTACGCCCGGGAGCTGTTTTTT
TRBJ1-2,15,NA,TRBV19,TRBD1,CASSDGQGGARGYTF,TGTGCCAGTAGTGACGGACAGGGAGGGGCGAGAGGCTACACCTTC
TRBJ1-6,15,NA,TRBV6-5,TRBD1,CASSYSTRGLSPLHF,TGTGCCAGCAGTTACTCGACCAGGGGGCTTTCACCCCTCCACTTT
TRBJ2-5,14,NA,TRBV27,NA,CASSRRAGRETQYF,TGTGCCAGCAGTCGAAGGGCGGGTAGGGAGACCCAGTACTTC
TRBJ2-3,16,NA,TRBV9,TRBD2,CASSVGLAGGLDTQYF,TGTGCCAGCAGCGTCGGACTAGCGGGGGGGCTGGATACGCAGTATTTT
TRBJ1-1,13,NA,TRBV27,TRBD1,CASSLSTGGRAFF,TGTGCCAGCAGTTTATCGACAGGGGGCAGAGCTTTCTTT
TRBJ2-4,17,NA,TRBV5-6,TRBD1,CASSFYRDRVAKNIQYF,TGTGCCAGCAGCTTTTACCGGGACAGGGTAGCCAAAAACATTCAGTACTTC
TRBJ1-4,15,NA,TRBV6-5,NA,CASRILDRGSEKLFF,TGTGCCAGCAGAATACTCGATAGGGGTAGTGAAAAACTGTTTTTT
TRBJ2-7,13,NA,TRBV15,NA,CATSPTGPYEQYF,TGTGCCACCAGCCCTACAGGGCCCTACGAGCAGTACTTC
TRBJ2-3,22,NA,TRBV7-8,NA,CASSSRPGQGGTSGRGADTQYF,TGTGCCAGCAGCTCTCGACCTGGACAGGGGGGTACTAGCGGGAGAGGGGCAGATACGCAGTATTTT
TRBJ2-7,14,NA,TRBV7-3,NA,CASSLTPGAYEQYF,TGTGCCAGCAGCTTAACCCCGGGGGCCTACGAGCAGTACTTC
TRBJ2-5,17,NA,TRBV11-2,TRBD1,CASSLEGGTGGAKTQYF,TGTGCCAGCAGCTTAGAAGGAGGGACAGGGGGCGCGAAGACCCAGTACTTC
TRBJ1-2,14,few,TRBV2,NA,CASSADRTFYGYTF,TGTGCCAGCAGCGCTGACAGGACCTTCTATGGCTACACCTTC
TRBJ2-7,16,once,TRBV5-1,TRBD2,CASSLASGGGTYEQYF,TGCGCCAGCAGCTTGGCGAGCGGGGGCGGAACCTACGAGCAGTACTTC
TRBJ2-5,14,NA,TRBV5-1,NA,CASSLAQSGETQYF,TGCGCCAGCAGCTTGGCACAGAGTGGAGAGACCCAGTACTTC
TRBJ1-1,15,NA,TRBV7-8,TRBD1,CASSFGGAGGVGAFF,TGTGCCAGCAGCTTCGGAGGGGCAGGGGGCGTGGGAGCTTTCTTT
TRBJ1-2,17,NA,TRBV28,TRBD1,CASSPTGGLGFNYGYTF,TGTGCCAGCAGTCCTACAGGGGGCCTGGGCTTTAACTATGGCTACACCTTC